This record covers a single T cell receptor (beta chain). Its antigen is still unknown. The data were taken from a study of blood T cells in healthy people across ages. Study-wide results and caveats: Older individuals had lower TCR beta diversity per million T cells (the decline was roughly linear).

The use of a sample-barcoded 5' primer and a J-beta primer mix characterized a second PCR of roughly 6 to 11 cycles. Using its own MiXCR run on the 5' RACE reads, TCRdb lists one record per CDR3 protein. The table lists roughly 1,800,000 distinct CDR3 sequences, about 49% of them singletons. Germline V gene sequence: CDR1 SGHTA, CDR2 FQGNSA. The CDR3 length is 16 residues. V dropped 9 bases and J dropped 1 base, with 21 bases sitting between them. This sequence was found in a woman aged 40 to 55 in good health. This chain joins TRBV7-2 and TRBJ2-5, with D perhaps being TRBD1 or TRBD2 (6 bases each). The sample comprised blood. CDR3 sequence reads: CASQRSGAGVQETQYF. The CDR3 nucleotides read TGTGCCAGTCAGCGGTCGGGGGCCGGAGTCCAAGAGACCCAGTACTTC.